What follows are 20 T cell receptor beta chains derived from one specimen sequenced in a study of cytomegalovirus exposure and HLA in healthy donors. 13 Jbeta primers and 60 Vbeta primers were used for the PCR. Libraries were prepared by immunoSEQ multiplex PCR; TCRdb keeps only in-frame clonotypes and omits some of them. The data show about 150,000 clones, approximately 86% seen once. The specimen was PBMCs. These receptor sequences come from a woman aged 50 to 60 in good health and CMV-seropositive.

J is TRBJ2-1 and V is TRBV5-1; a possible D gene is TRBD2 (6 bases). The germline CDR1 and CDR2 sequences are SGHRS and YFSETQ. The CDR3 has 16 amino acids. The V and J ends lost 0 bases and 4 bases respectively, with 14 bases between them. For the CDR3, the DNA is TGCGCCAGCAGCTTGGCCTCGGGGGAGCCTTACAATGAGCAGTTCTTC. It codes for CASSLASGEPYNEQFF.

The chain joins TRBV7-9 to TRBJ1-6, with 11 nucleotides matching TRBD1. The CDR3 spans 14 residues. Germline trimming cut 3 bases from V and 11 bases from J; bases unmatched to any gene: 3. The germline CDR1 and CDR2 sequences are SEHNR and FQNEAQ (reference sequence). In DNA, the CDR3 is TGTGCCAGCAGCTTGGGACAGGGGGTTCCACCCCTCCACTTT. Its translation: CASSLGQGVPPLHF. The full variable domain, its missing parts supplied by reference TRBV7-9 and TRBJ1-6, is DTGVSQNPRHKITKRGQNVTFRCDPISEHNRLYWYRQTLGQGPEFLTYFQNEAQLEKSRLLSDRFSAERPKGSFSTLEIQRTEQGDSAMYLCASSLGQGVPPLHFGNGTRLTVT.

The V call is TRBV7-2, the J call TRBJ1-3; TRBD1 might be the D (5 bases). V was cut by 1 base and J by 3 bases, with 13 bases left in between. The germline V gene encodes CDR1 SGHTA and CDR2 FQGNSA. CDR3 length: 16 residues. As DNA, the CDR3 is TGTGCCAGCAGCTTAGAAAGCAGGGCGGTTGGAAACACCATATATTTT. Amino acid sequence: CASSLESRAVGNTIYF.

This clone appeared a few times. The CDR3 nucleotides are TGTGCCAGCAGTGGAAGCCAGGGCCGACAGTACTTC. It encodes CASSGSQGRQYF. This chain uses TRBV2 with TRBJ2-7; D is perhaps TRBD1 (5 bases). CDR1 is SNHLY, CDR2 FYNNEI, per germline. This CDR3 is 12 amino acids long. Trimming pared 4 bases from V and 10 bases from J, leaving 14 bases between.

This sequence joins TRBV2 and TRBJ1-1; D might be TRBD1 (5 bases). This CDR3 comprises 13 residues. Trimming took 10 bases from V and 5 from J, leaving 17 bases between them. CDR1 SNHLY and CDR2 FYNNEI come from the germline V gene. Written as DNA, the CDR3 is TGTGCCACCCCTGGAGGGGCGGGTACTGAAGCTTTCTTT. This sequence encodes CATPGGAGTEAFF. The full variable domain, its missing parts supplied by reference TRBV2 and TRBJ1-1, is EPEVTQTPSHQVTQMGQEVILRCVPISNHLYFYWYRQILGQKVEFLVSFYNNEISEKSEIFDDQFSVERPDGSNFTLKIRSTKLEDSAMYFCATPGGAGTEAFFGQGTRLTVV.

This clone was recorded a few times. The chain links TRBV6-5 to TRBJ2-7; D perhaps matches TRBD1 (5 bases). This CDR3 is built from 14 residues. The V end was cut by 2 bases, the J end by 7 bases, with 15 bases between. The germline V gene has CDR1 MNHEY and CDR2 SVGAGI. The CDR3 protein is CASSYTGALGEQYF. The CDR3 DNA sequence: TGTGCCAGCAGTTACACTGGGGCTTTAGGGGAGCAGTACTTC.

The V and J genes are TRBV27 and TRBJ2-6, with D perhaps matching TRBD2 (5 bases). Germline V CDR1 and CDR2: MNHEY, SMNVEV (reference sequence). CDR3 length equals 17 residues. Trimming shortened V by 3 bases and J by 2 bases, and 14 bases separated the two germline ends. The CDR3 sequence: CASSLGKDSAGANVLTF. As DNA, the CDR3 is TGTGCCAGCAGTTTGGGTAAGGACTCTGCTGGGGCCAACGTCCTGACTTTC.

CDR3 residues: CASRTGYEQYF. The CDR3 bases are TGCGCCAGCAGGACAGGTTACGAGCAGTACTTC. The gene calls are TRBV10-2 and TRBJ2-7, with D perhaps matching TRBD1 (6 bases). The CDR3 consists of 11 residues. V was pared by 6 bases and J by 4 bases, with 7 bases between. Germline V gene data show CDR1 as WSHSY and CDR2 as SAAADI.

The V gene is TRBV6-1, the J gene TRBJ2-7, with D hard to call. There are 15 residues in the CDR3. CDR1 MNHNS and CDR2 SASEGT come from the germline V gene. V lost 1 base, J lost 2 bases, and 12 bases lay in between. In DNA, the CDR3 is TGTGCCAGCAGTGAAGTTGCGCTGGAGACCTACGAGCAGTACTTC. This sequence encodes CASSEVALETYEQYF.

The rearrangement uses TRBV5-5 and TRBJ1-2; 10 nucleotides align to TRBD1. V dropped 3 bases and J dropped 3; count of bases not matched to a gene: 2. The CDR3 has 14 amino acids. Germline V gene lookup returns CDR1 SGHKS and CDR2 YYEKEE (reference sequence). CDR3 sequence: CASSWGTGDYGYTF. The CDR3 region has the DNA TGTGCCAGCAGCTGGGGGACAGGGGACTATGGCTACACCTTC.

The gene calls are TRBV28 and TRBJ1-1, with D unresolved. V was clipped by 6 bases and J by 4 bases, with 21 bases between them. The length of the CDR3 is 16 residues. Germline V gene data show CDR1 as MDHEN and CDR2 as SYDVKM. CDR3 coding DNA: TGTGCCAGCAGCTCTCTCACCGGGTCGTTGGGCACTGAAGCTTTCTTT. Encoded protein: CASSSLTGSLGTEAFF.

The CDR3 bases are TGCGCCAGCAGCCAAGAAGGGACAGGGGTCCAGCCCCAGCATTTT. Residues: CASSQEGTGVQPQHF. The V and J genes are TRBV4-3 and TRBJ1-5; 10 bases are a match to TRBD1. The CDR3 runs to 15 residues. The J segment lost 7 bases and the V segment lost 0 bases, leaving 3 bases of the junction unmatched. The germline V gene has CDR1 LGHNA and CDR2 YSLEER.

This rearrangement joins TRBV21-1 to TRBJ1-2; the table's D call, TRBD1, was not checked against the DNA. TRBV21-1 is noted as a pseudogene. The CDR3 is 11 residues long. CDR3 DNA: TGTGCCAGCAGCCACAGCCGGGGCTACACCTTC. It is translated as CASSHSRGYTF.

J is TRBJ2-6 and V is TRBV2; TRBD1 matches 7 bases. V shed 4 bases and J 1 base; nucleotides not matched to a gene: 7. The germline V gene has CDR1 SNHLY and CDR2 FYNNEI. CDR3 length equals 17 residues. CDR3 amino acids: CASSADRVESGANVLTF. The CDR3 region has the DNA TGTGCCAGCAGTGCTGACAGGGTAGAATCTGGGGCCAACGTCCTGACTTTC. Supplemented by reference TRBV2 and TRBJ2-6, the full variable domain reads EPEVTQTPSHQVTQMGQEVILRCVPISNHLYFYWYRQILGQKVEFLVSFYNNEISEKSEIFDDQFSVERPDGSNFTLKIRSTKLEDSAMYFCASSADRVESGANVLTFGAGSRLTVL.

The chain recombines TRBV4-3 with TRBJ2-3; possible D gene TRBD2, 6 bases. The germline V gene encodes CDR1 LGHNA and CDR2 YSLEER. The CDR3 loop spans 15 amino acids. V dropped 7 bases and J dropped 0 bases, with 14 bases sitting between them. Here the CDR3 DNA reads TGCGCCAGCACCTCGGGACGGGGGAGCACAGATACGCAGTATTTT. This sequence encodes CASTSGRGSTDTQYF.

V gene TRBV4-3 combines with J gene TRBJ1-1, with 7 bases identical to TRBD1. The CDR3 consists of 14 residues. Germline assignment: CDR1 LGHNA and CDR2 YSLEER. V trimming: 3 bases; J trimming: 5 bases; junction bases outside the gene matches: 6. The CDR3 spells CASSQLLQGTEAFF. The CDR3 coding sequence is TGCGCCAGCAGCCAGCTGCTACAGGGGACTGAAGCTTTCTTT.

The rearrangement links TRBV19 to TRBJ1-2; tentatively, D is TRBD1 (5 bases). This CDR3 has 14 amino acids. Trimming stripped 1 base from V and 7 bases from J, with 13 bases between. CDR1 and CDR2 (germline): LNHDA, SQIVND (reference sequence). Here the CDR3 DNA reads TGTGCCAGTAGTATAGGGCGGGGGATGAGTGGCTACACCTTC. This gives the protein CASSIGRGMSGYTF.

This sequence joins TRBV5-6 and TRBJ2-7; the D is unclear. V was cut by 0 bases and J by 6 bases, with 10 bases left in between. This CDR3 contains 13 residues. Germline V lookup: CDR1 SGHDT, CDR2 YYEEEE. In DNA, the CDR3 is TGTGCCAGCAGCTTGGCAGTTCCAGGCGAGCAGTACTTC. Its protein is CASSLAVPGEQYF. Using reference TRBV5-6 and TRBJ2-7 for the parts outside the CDR3, the full variable domain is DAGVTQSPTHLIKTRGQQVTLRCSPKSGHDTVSWYQQALGQGPQFIFQYYEEEERQRGNFPDRFSGHQFPNYSSELNVNALLLGDSALYLCASSLAVPGEQYFGPGTRLTVT.

V usage is TRBV5-6 and J usage is TRBJ1-2; 7 bases align to TRBD1. The CDR3 totals 13 residues. Germline V gene lookup returns CDR1 SGHDT and CDR2 YYEEEE. The V gene end was trimmed by 4 bases and the J gene end by 4 bases; junction bases not matched to a gene: 4. The CDR3 DNA follows: TGTGCCAGCAGCAGTACAGGGGTCTATGGCTACACCTTC. It is translated as CASSSTGVYGYTF.

The V and J genes are TRBV6-1 and TRBJ2-1; the match to TRBD2 covers 8 bases. V shed 3 bases and J 2 bases; nucleotides not matched to a gene: 9. CDR1 is MNHNS, CDR2 SASEGT, per germline. This CDR3 has 17 residues. Written as DNA, the CDR3 is TGTGCCAGCAGTGATTTAGCGGGGTATGGGGCCTACAATGAGCAGTTCTTC. Translation: CASSDLAGYGAYNEQFF.